The 31 T cell receptor beta chains listed next were all sequenced from one sample in a study of neurological immune-mediated disorders. TCRdb used MiXCR to reprocess the 5' RACE reads, holding one entry per CDR3 protein. This sample yields under 75,000 distinct CDR3 sequences, of which roughly 5% are seen a single time; approximately 5.1% belongs to the top ten. Sequencing input: PBMCs. These receptors were taken from a human donor with multiple sclerosis. The donor label of this sample is uncertain.

There are many counts of this clonotype. The chain combines TRBV5-1 with TRBJ1-1; D possibly corresponds to TRBD1 (5 bases). CDR1 is SGHRS and CDR2 is YFSETQ in the germline V gene. The CDR3 length is 12 residues. The germline V and J ends were trimmed by 3 bases and 8 bases, with 11 bases remaining between them. The DNA of the CDR3 is TGCGCCAGCAGCTGGGGGACGGAAGAAGCTTTCTTT. Protein product: CASSWGTEEAFF.

This clonotype appeared many times. The chain has TRBV15 and TRBJ1-2, with D uncertain. In germline, CDR1 is LNHNV, CDR2 YYDKDF (reference sequence). V lost 5 bases and J lost 8, with 21 bases in between. The CDR3 sequence is 15 residues long. This CDR3 reads CATSLMGFSTFGYTF. CDR3 DNA sequence: TGTGCCACCAGCCTCATGGGGTTTTCGACTTTCGGCTACACCTTC.

In its sample, this clonotype was seen many times. The chain joins TRBV20-1 to TRBJ2-1; D might be TRBD1 or TRBD2, each matching 5 bases. Germline V gives CDR1 DFQATT, CDR2 SNEGSKA (reference sequence). This CDR3 comprises 14 residues. V was shortened by 6 bases and J by 1 base, with 13 bases between the two germline ends. CDR3 sequence reads: CSAQGTASYNEQFF. The DNA for the CDR3 is TGCAGTGCCCAAGGGACGGCTTCCTACAATGAGCAGTTCTTC.

This clonotype has ten or more counts. V gene TRBV6-6 combines with J gene TRBJ1-1, with 8 bases aligning to TRBD1. V lost 5 bases to trimming and J lost 6 bases; unmatched junction nucleotides: 11. The CDR3 length is 15 residues. Germline V gives CDR1 MNHNY, CDR2 SVGAGI (reference sequence). This CDR3 is CASSHPGQGFSEAFF. As DNA, the CDR3 is TGTGCCAGCAGTCACCCCGGACAGGGCTTCTCTGAAGCTTTCTTT.

This clonotype was picked up many times. The V gene is TRBV20-1, the J gene TRBJ1-6, with a tentative D call TRBD1 (6 bases). There are 13 residues in the CDR3. Germline lookup yields CDR1 DFQATT and CDR2 SNEGSKA (reference sequence). Trimming left V 5 bases short and J 10 bases short, with 15 bases between. CDR3 protein: CSAPTGRGSPLHF. Here the CDR3 DNA reads TGCAGTGCTCCCACAGGGCGGGGATCACCCCTCCACTTT.

This clonotype was seen ten or more times. J is TRBJ2-3 and V is TRBV5-1; 10 bases align to TRBD2. In germline, CDR1 is SGHRS, CDR2 YFSETQ. The CDR3 consists of 15 residues. V lost 6 bases and J lost 2; bases outside the gene matches: 6. Here the CDR3 reads CASNRLAGDTDTQYF. In DNA, the CDR3 is TGCGCCAGCAACAGACTAGCGGGCGACACAGATACGCAGTATTTT.

This clonotype was seen ten or more times. This chain uses TRBV5-6 with TRBJ2-5; TRBD2 agrees at 8 bases. Trimming at V came to 3 bases and at J to 5 bases, leaving 9 bases not matched to a gene. This CDR3 spans 15 amino acids. Germline CDR1 is SGHDT and CDR2 is YYEEEE. The CDR3 reads CASSSLAGGPETQYF. CDR3 in DNA: TGTGCCAGCAGCTCCCTGGCGGGGGGCCCCGAGACCCAGTACTTC.

This clonotype was detected many times. The chain joins TRBV29-1 to TRBJ1-1, with D possibly matching TRBD1 (6 bases). The V and J ends lost 6 bases and 9 bases respectively, with 14 bases between them. Per the germline V gene, CDR1 is SQVTM and CDR2 is ANQGSEA. The CDR3 is made up of 11 amino acids. CDR3 in amino acids: CSVDTGSQAFF. The CDR3 DNA follows: TGCAGCGTCGATACAGGGAGTCAAGCTTTCTTT.

This clonotype was detected ten times or more. The J gene is TRBJ2-2, the V gene TRBV5-1; tentatively, D is TRBD1 (6 bases). V lost 0 bases to trimming and J lost 0 bases, with 12 bases between them. Germline CDR1 reads SGHRS; CDR2 reads YFSETQ. CDR3 length equals 17 residues. This CDR3 is CASSLAPGTTNTGELFF. DNA for the CDR3: TGCGCCAGCAGCTTGGCACCCGGGACAACGAACACCGGGGAGCTGTTTTTT.

This clonotype was counted at least ten times. The chain is built from TRBV12-3 or TRBV12-4 and TRBJ1-4; D unresolved. The CDR3 consists of 15 residues. V was trimmed by 5 bases and J by 6 bases, leaving 16 bases between them. Here the CDR3 DNA reads TGTGCCAGCAGTCCTCTGGCGCATCAGGATGAAAAACTGTTTTTT. Protein: CASSPLAHQDEKLFF.

The V call is TRBV20-1, the J call TRBJ2-1; D perhaps matches TRBD1 (6 bases). Germline loops: CDR1 DFQATT, CDR2 SNEGSKA (reference sequence). Trimming took 5 bases from V and 7 from J, leaving 15 bases between them. This CDR3 spans 13 amino acids. This CDR3 is CSAYGPGDNEQFF. CDR3 in DNA: TGCAGTGCTTATGGGCCAGGGGATAATGAGCAGTTCTTC.

This clonotype was recorded at least ten times. The gene calls are TRBV12-3 or TRBV12-4 and TRBJ1-1; the D is unclear. CDR3 length equals 13 residues. Between the trimmed V and J ends, which lost 2 bases and 4 bases, there was a span of 8 bases. The CDR3 sequence: CASSLRRFTEAFF. The DNA for the CDR3 is TGTGCCAGCAGTTTAAGACGGTTCACTGAAGCTTTCTTT.

This clonotype was seen more than once but under ten times. The CDR3 is CASSPQTGELFF. CDR3 nucleotides: TGTGCCAGCAGTCCACAGACCGGGGAGCTGTTTTTT. The chain has TRBV12-3 or TRBV12-4 and TRBJ2-2; the D is unclear. The V and J ends lost 5 bases and 5 bases respectively, with 6 bases between them. CDR3 length equals 12 residues.

In this sample, this clonotype turned up many times. The rearrangement joins TRBV20-1 to TRBJ1-5, with no clear D. Germline CDR1 reads DFQATT; CDR2 reads SNEGSKA (reference sequence). This CDR3 is built from 12 residues. Trimming cost V 2 bases and J 10 bases, with 12 bases left between them. The CDR3 here is CSARHPSSPQHF. The CDR3 nucleotides are TGCAGTGCTAGACACCCGTCGTCTCCCCAGCATTTT.

At least ten counts were recorded for this clonotype. The V gene is TRBV20-1, the J gene TRBJ2-7, with TRBD2 matching over 9 bases. This CDR3 has 13 amino acids. Germline values: CDR1 DFQATT, CDR2 SNEGSKA (reference sequence). V was clipped by 4 bases and J by 7 bases; unmatched bases: 8. This chain's CDR3 is CSATSSGGREQYF. DNA for the CDR3: TGCAGTGCTACCAGTAGCGGGGGAAGGGAGCAGTACTTC.

This clonotype was counted many times. This chain joins TRBV12-3 or TRBV12-4 and TRBJ2-1; TRBD1 or TRBD2 may be the D gene (6 bases each). V shed 8 bases and J shed 10 bases, with 18 bases lying between them. CDR3 length: 13 amino acids. As DNA, the CDR3 is TGTGCCAGCTCGGAGGGGGACCCCTGGGAGCAGTTCTTC. Translating it yields CASSEGDPWEQFF.

In this sample, this clonotype turned up many times. The chain recombines TRBV7-2 with TRBJ2-1; unclear D gene. The length of the CDR3 is 16 residues. V was shortened by 3 bases and J by 0 bases, with 12 bases between the two germline ends. Germline-derived CDR1 and CDR2 are SGHTA and FQGNSA. CDR3 sequence: CASSFDRMSSYNEQFF. DNA of the CDR3: TGTGCCAGCAGCTTTGACCGTATGAGCTCCTACAATGAGCAGTTCTTC.

Many counts were recorded for this clonotype. This chain connects TRBV7-6 to TRBJ1-2; D remains ambiguous. Trimming took off 4 bases at V and 4 bases at J, with 13 bases between the two ends. Germline V gene data show CDR1 as SGHVS and CDR2 as FNYEAQ. This CDR3 has 14 amino acids. The CDR3: CASSSLVTSYGYTF. The CDR3, as DNA: TGTGCCAGCAGCTCATTGGTCACCAGCTATGGCTACACCTTC.

This clonotype was observed at least ten times. This rearrangement joins TRBV20-1 to TRBJ2-3; no clear D gene. The CDR3 length is 12 residues. The ends were cut back, 6 bases at V and 6 bases at J, with 13 bases in the middle. Germline V gene sequence: CDR1 DFQATT, CDR2 SNEGSKA (reference sequence). DNA of the CDR3: TGCAGTGCCGGCCCGGCGACGGATACGCAGTATTTT. As protein: CSAGPATDTQYF.

There are many counts of this clonotype. This chain uses TRBV29-1 with TRBJ2-7; the D is unclear. There are 12 residues in the CDR3. Germline V gene sequence: CDR1 SQVTM, CDR2 ANQGSEA. Trimming removed 5 bases at V and 4 bases at J, with 12 bases between. CDR3 loop: CSVLTPNYEQYF. The CDR3 coding sequence is TGCAGCGTTCTAACACCGAATTACGAGCAGTACTTC.

Only one count was recorded for this clonotype. The gene calls are TRBV15 and TRBJ2-5, with D tentatively TRBD1 (6 bases). Trimming pared 0 bases from V and 6 bases from J, leaving 11 bases between. The germline V gene encodes CDR1 LNHNV and CDR2 YYDKDF (reference sequence). This CDR3 is built from 14 residues. The CDR3 DNA reads as TGTGCCACCAGCAGAGAGATGCAGGGGAAGACCCAGTACTTC. This encodes CATSREMQGKTQYF.

This clonotype has ten or more counts. This rearrangement joins TRBV20-1 to TRBJ2-1, with D possibly called TRBD1 or TRBD2 (5 bases each). The V gene lost 4 bases and the J gene lost 10 bases, with 29 bases spanning the gap. There are 17 residues in the CDR3. Germline V gene data show CDR1 as DFQATT and CDR2 as SNEGSKA (reference sequence). CDR3 DNA sequence: TGCAGTGCTATGAGGCTACGTGGCCCCCGGGGCATAAGAGAGCAGTTCTTC. Translated: CSAMRLRGPRGIREQFF.

Many counts were recorded for this clonotype. This chain links TRBV27 with TRBJ1-5; D perhaps matches TRBD1 (5 bases). This CDR3 region has 15 residues. The germline V gene has CDR1 MNHEY and CDR2 SMNVEV (reference sequence). V lost 6 bases, J lost 4 bases, and 16 bases lay in between. The DNA of the CDR3 is TGTGCCAGCAGCTCAGGTCAGGGTTTGAATCAGCCCCAGCATTTT. Its protein product is CASSSGQGLNQPQHF.

This clonotype was detected ten times or more. The genes are TRBV6-1 and TRBJ1-5; no clear D. This CDR3 is built from 14 residues. V lost 0 bases and J 9 bases, leaving 12 bases between the germline ends. From germline, CDR1 is MNHNS and CDR2 SASEGT. The CDR3 DNA reads TGTGCCAGCAGTGAAGCGTGGACGGTTTCGCCCCAGCATTTT. It is translated as CASSEAWTVSPQHF.

This clonotype came up many times. DNA for the CDR3: TGTGCCAGCAGCCCGCTGGGGCAGGGCTACGAGCAGTACTTC. It encodes CASSPLGQGYEQYF. The chain recombines TRBV7-6 with TRBJ2-7; D may be TRBD1 (5 bases). Germline V gene lookup returns CDR1 SGHVS and CDR2 FNYEAQ. V lost 5 bases to trimming and J lost 3 bases, with 14 bases between them. The CDR3 consists of 14 residues.

This clonotype came up many times. This chain's CDR3 is CASSSQRRTQYF. The DNA of the CDR3 is TGTGCCAGCAGCTCCCAGAGGAGGACGCAGTATTTT. V and J are TRBV7-2 and TRBJ2-3; the D gene is possibly TRBD2 (5 bases). This CDR3 spans 12 amino acids. Germline CDR1 reads SGHTA; CDR2 reads FQGNSA. V lost 4 bases, J lost 9 bases, and 11 bases lay in between.

Many counts were recorded for this clonotype. V gene TRBV20-1 combines with J gene TRBJ1-5; tentative D call: TRBD1 (5 bases). The CDR3 is 14 residues long. Germline CDR1 and CDR2: DFQATT and SNEGSKA (reference sequence). Trimming took off 0 bases at V and 5 bases at J, with 11 bases between the two ends. The CDR3 loop is CSARDLGRDQPQHF. The CDR3 nucleotides are TGCAGTGCTAGAGATCTGGGCAGGGATCAGCCCCAGCATTTT.

In this sample, this clonotype turned up many times. The chain combines TRBV20-1 with TRBJ1-5; TRBD1 is a possible D gene (6 bases). From germline, CDR1 is DFQATT and CDR2 SNEGSKA (reference sequence). The CDR3 consists of 14 residues. V lost 3 bases, J lost 4 bases, and 13 bases lay in between. CDR3 residues: CSARAGGENQPQHF. For the CDR3, the DNA is TGCAGTGCTAGGGCGGGGGGCGAGAATCAGCCCCAGCATTTT.

This clonotype occurred many times. The V and J genes are TRBV5-5 and TRBJ2-1; D remains ambiguous. Trimming pared 2 bases from V and 3 bases from J, leaving 9 bases between. Per the germline V gene, CDR1 is SGHKS and CDR2 is YYEKEE (reference sequence). This CDR3 spans 14 amino acids. CDR3 sequence: CASSLTSVYNEQFF. The DNA for the CDR3 is TGTGCCAGCAGCTTAACTTCGGTCTACAATGAGCAGTTCTTC.

This clonotype has at least ten counts. The chain links TRBV20-1 to TRBJ2-7; weak D call: TRBD1 (6 bases). The CDR3 runs to 14 residues. Trimming took 0 bases from V and 12 from J, leaving 21 bases between them. Looked up from germline, CDR1 is DFQATT and CDR2 is SNEGSKA (reference sequence). CDR3 nucleotide sequence: TGCAGTGCTAGAGAGCCGGGACAATCCACCTCAGTGTACTTC. It yields the protein CSAREPGQSTSVYF.

This clonotype came up many times. One end of the junction fails to match germline, which may point to a read error. The V gene is TRBV15, the J gene TRBJ2-3; D call uncertain. The CDR3 extends over 13 amino acids. Germline CDR1 is LNHNV and CDR2 is YYDKDF (reference sequence). The CDR3 sequence is CATSRDRALSRHF. CDR3 sequence (DNA): TGTGCCACCAGCAGAGATCGGGCACTATCTAGGCATTTT. The variable domain in full, completed from reference TRBV15 and TRBJ2-3, reads DAMVIQNPRYQVTQFGKPVTLSCSQTLNHNVMYWYQQKSSQAPKLLFHYYDKDFNNEADTPDNFQSRRPNTSFCFLDIRSPGLGDTAMYLCATSRDRALSRHFGPGTRLTVL.